This T cell receptor beta chain was recorded in a study of breast tumors, draining lymph nodes, adjacent tissues. Comment on this clonotype: Just one base apart from a much larger clone, this may be a read error.

The lymph nodes were axillary draining lymph nodes from breast cancer patients. MiXCR, run by TCRdb on the multiplex PCR reads, gives a single entry per CDR3 protein. The sample lists 150,000 to 250,000 distinct CDR3 sequences, 25% to 40% occurring once. Source material: axillary lymph node tissue. The receptor was isolated from a female donor with breast cancer. Some clones in this sample may be carry-over from other donors' samples.

DNA of the CDR3: TGTCCCAGCAGCCATTCCGGGACAGGGAGTCAGCCCCAGCATTTT. Translating it yields CPSSHSGTGSQPQHF. The chain is built from TRBV3-1 and TRBJ1-5; the match to TRBD1 covers 9 bases. This CDR3 has 15 amino acids. CDR1 and CDR2 (germline): LGHDT, YNNKEL (reference sequence).